This is a list of T cell receptor beta chains from one sample in a study of cytomegalovirus exposure and HLA in healthy donors. TCRdb's copy holds only in-frame clones and misses some; the assay was immunoSEQ multiplex PCR. The sample yields over 200,000 clones, roughly 84% seen once. The sample consisted of PBMCs. All receptors come from a human donor in good health. Both conserved end residues are part of each CDR3. A D gene is named only where the DNA matches it firmly.

>TRBV5-1|TRBJ1-6|TRBD1
CASRQGSSYNSPLHF
>TRBV11-2|TRBJ2-6|TRBD1
CASSGHRGPSGANVLTF
>TRBV19|TRBJ1-2|TRBD1
CASSRFGDRVNYGYTF
>TRBV6-6|TRBJ1-1|TRBD1
CASSYPGQGTEAFF
>TRBV7-9|TRBJ1-5|-
CASTSDGQGNQPQHF
>TRBV27|TRBJ2-7|TRBD2
CASSTEGLAAYEQYF
>TRBV5-1|TRBJ1-5|-
CASSEGVNQPQHF
>TRBV7-9|TRBJ1-3|-
CASSLGTDGNSGNTIYF
>TRBV11-2|TRBJ2-7|-
CASSPDWHEQYF
>TRBV19|TRBJ2-5|-
CASVADQETQYF
>TRBV5-1|TRBJ2-1|TRBD1
CASSLARQGSDEQFF
>TRBV5-5|TRBJ2-4|TRBD1
CASSLVGTENIQYF
>TRBV6-6|TRBJ1-1|-
CASSSSAAGNTEAFF
>TRBV5-1|TRBJ1-5|-
CASSQTSGRPQHF
>TRBV10-3|TRBJ2-7|TRBD1
CAISGGTGNSEQYF
>TRBV2|TRBJ2-5|-
CASMRGRETQYF
>TRBV5-1|TRBJ2-5|-
CASSLGRETQYF
>TRBV7-9|TRBJ1-1|-
CASSKGEVWNTEAFF
>TRBV4-1|TRBJ2-4|TRBD2
CASSQGGGRGAKNIQYF
>TRBV5-1|TRBJ2-3|TRBD2
CASSPTSGIGTDTQYF
>TRBV5-4|TRBJ2-5|TRBD1
CASSSYDRGYRETQYF
>TRBV27|TRBJ2-7|TRBD1
CASSFSGTDYEQYF
>TRBV14|TRBJ2-5|TRBD2
CASSKRDPWGNQYF